This T cell receptor beta chain was captured by sequencing in a study of blood T cell repertoires in COVID-19. Study background: Collection of acute and convalescent COVID-19 samples took place in the United States, Italy and Spain. T cells, B-cell-depleted T cells, or PBMCs provided the cDNA or gDNA that served as material.

In the authors' methods: Amplifying reference gene primers gave estimates of nucleated cell counts. Repertoires were generated with immunoSEQ multiplex PCR, while TCRdb's copy carries only in-frame clones and drops some. V and J calls and clone size are copied from that table; D and trimming were computed from the DNA. Among 100,000 to 150,000 clones listed, 75% to 90% were seen once. The germline V gene encodes CDR1 DFQATT and CDR2 SNEGSKA (reference sequence). The J segment lost 3 bases and the V segment lost 3 bases, leaving 7 bases of the junction unmatched. This CDR3 is 15 amino acids long. Sequencing was carried out using peripheral blood. The chain has TRBV20-1 and TRBJ2-3, with 9 bases matching TRBD2. This clonotype originated in a man aged 45 to 65 with active or convalescent COVID-19. The CDR3 DNA reads as TGCAGTGCTAGTAACCTAGCGGGGACGACAGATACGCAGTATTTT. It is translated as CSASNLAGTTDTQYF.